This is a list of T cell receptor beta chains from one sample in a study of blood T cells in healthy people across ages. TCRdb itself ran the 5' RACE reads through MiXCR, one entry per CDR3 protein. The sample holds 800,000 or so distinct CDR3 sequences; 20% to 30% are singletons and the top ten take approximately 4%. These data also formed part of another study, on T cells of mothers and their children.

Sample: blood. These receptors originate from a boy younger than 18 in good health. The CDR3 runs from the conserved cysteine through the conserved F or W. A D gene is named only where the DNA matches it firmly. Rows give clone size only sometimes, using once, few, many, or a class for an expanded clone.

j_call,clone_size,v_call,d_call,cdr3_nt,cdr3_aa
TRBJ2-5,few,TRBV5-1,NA,TGCGCCAGCAGCTTACTAGTTAATAGCCAAGAGACCCAGTACTTC,CASSLLVNSQETQYF
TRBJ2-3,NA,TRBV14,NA,TGTGCCAGCAGCCAAGATCGGCTGTCCACGAGACAGACAGATACGCAGTATTTT,CASSQDRLSTRQTDTQYF
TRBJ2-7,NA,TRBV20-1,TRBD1,TGCAGTGCTACCGACAGGGGATCCTACGAGCAGTACTTC,CSATDRGSYEQYF
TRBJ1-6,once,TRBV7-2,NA,TGTGCCAGCAGCTTTGCAGGGAACAATTCACCCCTCCACTTT,CASSFAGNNSPLHF
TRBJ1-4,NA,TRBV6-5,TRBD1,TGTGCCAGCAGATCCACCGGGACAGGGAATGAAAAACTGTTTTTT,CASRSTGTGNEKLFF
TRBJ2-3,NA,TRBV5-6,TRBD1,TGTGCCGGCCTTCTTGTCGGACAGGGAGCAGATACGCAGTATTTT,CAGLLVGQGADTQYF
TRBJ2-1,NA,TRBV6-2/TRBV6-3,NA,TGTGCCAGCAGTTACATCAGACTTGATAATGAGCAGTTCTTC,CASSYIRLDNEQFF
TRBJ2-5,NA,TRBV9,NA,TGTGCCAGCAGCGTAGGGGATTTGGCGGGGACGTACCAAGAGACCCAGTACTTC,CASSVGDLAGTYQETQYF
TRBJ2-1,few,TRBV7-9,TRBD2,TGTGCCAGCAGCTTAGCGCCGGGACTAGCGGGCCATGAGCAGTTCTTC,CASSLAPGLAGHEQFF
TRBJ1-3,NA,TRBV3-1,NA,TGTGCCAGCAGCCAAGGCAGATTCTCTGGAAACACCATATATTTT,CASSQGRFSGNTIYF
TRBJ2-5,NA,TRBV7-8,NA,TGTGCCAGCAGCTTCAGGGTTCTTCAAGAGACCCAGTACTTC,CASSFRVLQETQYF
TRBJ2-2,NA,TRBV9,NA,TGTGCCAGCAGCGTATGGGCCGAAAACACCGGGGAGCTGTTTTTT,CASSVWAENTGELFF
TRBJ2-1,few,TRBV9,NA,TGTGCCAGCAGCGTATTTAGGAGGGGGGGCGATGAGCAGTTCTTC,CASSVFRRGGDEQFF
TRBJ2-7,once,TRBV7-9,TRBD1,TGTGCCAGCAGCGCCCGGGACAGGGACCCCTACGAGCAGTACTTC,CASSARDRDPYEQYF
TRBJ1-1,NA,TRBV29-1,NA,TGCAGCGTTGGGGAGGACACTGAAGCTTTCTTT,CSVGEDTEAFF
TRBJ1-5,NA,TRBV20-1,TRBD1,TGCAGTGCTTTTGACCCCGACAGGGGCGTTGGCAATCAGCCCCAGCATTTT,CSAFDPDRGVGNQPQHF
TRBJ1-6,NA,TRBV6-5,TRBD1,TGTGCCAGCAGCTACGGGACAGGGCCCAGCGGGGACCTCCACTTT,CASSYGTGPSGDLHF